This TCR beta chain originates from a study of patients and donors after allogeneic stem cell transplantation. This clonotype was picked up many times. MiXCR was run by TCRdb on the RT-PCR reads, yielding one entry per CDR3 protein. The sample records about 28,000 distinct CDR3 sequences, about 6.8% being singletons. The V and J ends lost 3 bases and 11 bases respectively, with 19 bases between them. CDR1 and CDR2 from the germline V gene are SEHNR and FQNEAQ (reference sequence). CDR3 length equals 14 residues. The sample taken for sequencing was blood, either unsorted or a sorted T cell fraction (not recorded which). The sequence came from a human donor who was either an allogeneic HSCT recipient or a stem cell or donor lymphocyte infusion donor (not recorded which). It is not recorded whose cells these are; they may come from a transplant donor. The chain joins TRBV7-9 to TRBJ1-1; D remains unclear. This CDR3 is CASSLGSVVDGAFF. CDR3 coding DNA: TGTGCCAGCAGCTTGGGGTCGGTGGTAGATGGCGCTTTCTTT.